This T cell receptor (beta chain) was captured by sequencing in a study of blood T cell repertoires in COVID-19. Overall study: Researchers got acute and convalescent COVID-19 samples from the United States, Italy and Spain.

In the original workflow: Amplification of reference gene primers provided the estimated nucleated cell counts. Repertoires were generated with immunoSEQ multiplex PCR, while TCRdb's copy carries only in-frame clones and drops some. V and J calls and clone size are copied from that table; D and trimming were computed from the DNA. This sample has 400,000 to 550,000 clones, with 85% to 90% found just once. Many counts were recorded for this clone. This sequence originates from a woman aged 25 to 39 with acute or convalescent COVID-19. The sequenced sample consisted of peripheral blood.

As DNA, the CDR3 is TGCGCCAGCGTCTTGAATTCACCCCTCCACTTT. This gives the protein CASVLNSPLHF. The rearrangement joins TRBV10-2 to TRBJ1-6; the D is unclear. CDR1 and CDR2 from the germline V gene are WSHSY and SAAADI. Trimming took 8 bases from V and 7 from J, leaving 6 bases between them. This CDR3 is 11 amino acids long.